This entry concerns a single T cell receptor (beta chain). The CDR3 length is 13 residues. Deletions cut 3 bases from V and 5 bases from J, with 10 bases between. Germline-derived CDR1 and CDR2 are LNHDA and SQIVND (reference sequence). This specimen belongs to a study of blood T cell repertoires in COVID-19. Sequencing used immunoSEQ multiplex PCR; TCRdb keeps in-frame clones, though not all of them. The profile shows more than 300,000 clones, almost 90% of them singletons. Sequencing input: peripheral blood. The chain employs TRBV19 and TRBJ1-2, with D tentatively TRBD1 (5 bases). This sequence originates from a woman aged 65 to 85 with COVID-19, enrolled during active disease. This CDR3 reads CASSMGQTYGYTF. The DNA for the CDR3 is TGTGCCAGTAGTATGGGGCAGACGTATGGCTACACCTTC.